The source of this T cell receptor (beta chain) is a study of blood T cell repertoires in COVID-19. Trimming at V came to 7 bases and at J to 2 bases, leaving 4 bases not matched to a gene. CDR1 and CDR2 (germline): SNHLY, FYNNEI. The CDR3 runs to 13 residues. In the study's own analysis: Nucleated cell counts were estimated from reference gene primer amplification. Only in-frame clones appear in the TCRdb table, and some are missing; sequencing was by immunoSEQ multiplex PCR. V, J and clone size are those of that table, while D and trimming were read from the DNA. The sample comprises 80,000 to 100,000 clones, roughly 80% of which are singletons, and approximately 9% rests with the top ten.

The TCR comes from a man between 50 and 59 years old who had recovered from COVID-19. Sequenced sample: peripheral blood. The rearrangement uses TRBV2 and TRBJ1-2, with TRBD1 matching over 7 bases. The CDR3 region has the DNA TGTGCCAGCAACTTACAGGGGAACTATGGCTACACCTTC. Protein: CASNLQGNYGYTF.